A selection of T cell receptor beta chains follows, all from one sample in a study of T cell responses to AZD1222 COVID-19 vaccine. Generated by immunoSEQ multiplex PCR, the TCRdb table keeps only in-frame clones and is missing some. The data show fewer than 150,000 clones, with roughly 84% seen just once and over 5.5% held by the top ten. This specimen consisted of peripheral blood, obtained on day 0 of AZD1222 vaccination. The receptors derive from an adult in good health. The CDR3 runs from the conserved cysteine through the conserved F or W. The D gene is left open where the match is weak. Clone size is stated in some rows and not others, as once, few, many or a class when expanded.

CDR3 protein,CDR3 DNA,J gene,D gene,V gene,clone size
CASSVAGAGYTF,TGCGCCAGCAGCGTCGCAGGGGCTGGCTACACCTTC,TRBJ1-2,.,TRBV5-1,.
CASSLAFFSASGAGEQFF,TGTGCCAGCAGCTTAGCGTTTTTCTCGGCTAGCGGGGCGGGTGAGCAGTTCTTC,TRBJ2-1,TRBD2,TRBV7-2,.
CASSVGTDFYEQYF,TGTGCCAGCAGTGTAGGAACAGACTTCTACGAGCAGTACTTC,TRBJ2-7,.,TRBV6-4,.
CAVGSLLAGYNEQFF,TGTGCCGTGGGATCCCTCCTAGCGGGGTACAATGAGCAGTTCTTC,TRBJ2-1,TRBD2,TRBV7-9,.
CASSQELNTEAFF,TGTGCCAGCAGCCAAGAGCTGAACACTGAAGCTTTCTTT,TRBJ1-1,.,TRBV14,.
CASSFRTPQIPFF,TGTGCCAGTAGTTTCCGGACCCCGCAGATTCCTTTCTTT,TRBJ1-1,.,TRBV19,once
CASSSAGLLTDTQYF,TGTGCCAGTAGTTCCGCGGGACTACTAACAGATACGCAGTATTTT,TRBJ2-3,TRBD2,TRBV19,once
CAIHAGSSYEQYF,TGTGCCATCCACGCCGGGAGCTCCTACGAGCAGTACTTC,TRBJ2-7,.,TRBV10-3,.
CSVETNRGQGYTF,TGCAGCGTTGAAACGAACAGGGGGCAAGGCTACACCTTC,TRBJ1-2,TRBD1,TRBV29-1,.
CASSRGGTNYGYTF,TGTGCCAGTAGCCGTGGTGGCACCAACTATGGCTACACCTTC,TRBJ1-2,.,TRBV19,.
CASSPPGQVYEAFF,TGTGCCAGCAGTCCACCGGGACAGGTTTATGAAGCTTTCTTT,TRBJ1-1,TRBD1,TRBV6-5,.
CASRDAQGPAKNIQYF,TGTGCCAGCAGGGACGCACAGGGGCCGGCCAAAAACATTCAGTACTTC,TRBJ2-4,TRBD1,TRBV2,.
CASSLGLSGDEQYF,TGTGCCAGCAGCTTAGGCCTTTCAGGGGACGAGCAGTACTTC,TRBJ2-7,.,TRBV7-9,.
CASSLLGVRFYGYTF,TGTGCCAGCAGCTTGTTAGGTGTCAGATTCTATGGCTACACCTTC,TRBJ1-2,.,TRBV5-5,.
CASSPGLSGAQYF,TGTGCCAGCAGTCCGGGACTCTCCGGGGCCCAGTACTTC,TRBJ2-5,.,TRBV12-3/TRBV12-4,.
CASSLVPEPYGYTF,TGTGCCAGCAGCTTGGTGCCAGAACCCTATGGCTACACCTTC,TRBJ1-2,.,TRBV5-6,.
CASSPRTGGYNEQFF,TGTGCCAGCAGCCCCCGGACAGGGGGATACAATGAGCAGTTCTTC,TRBJ2-1,TRBD1,TRBV7-8,many
CASSLSSSANNSPLHF,TGTGCCAGCTCACTTTCGTCCTCAGCTAATAATTCACCCCTCCACTTT,TRBJ1-6,.,TRBV18,.
CASRAGAGKGYTF,TGTGCCAGCAGGGCAGGGGCGGGGAAGGGCTACACCTTC,TRBJ1-2,.,TRBV28,.
CASSRQGRDYGYTF,TGTGCCAGCAGTCGACAGGGGAGGGACTATGGCTACACCTTC,TRBJ1-2,TRBD1,TRBV28,.
CASSKAGSGQPQHF,TGTGCCAGCAGCAAGGCAGGATCCGGTCAGCCCCAGCATTTT,TRBJ1-5,.,TRBV11-2,few
CASSTGTSGGFEQYF,TGCGCCAGCAGCACCGGGACTAGCGGGGGATTTGAGCAGTACTTC,TRBJ2-7,TRBD2,TRBV4-1,.
CASSPSRGSNTEAFF,TGTGCCAGCAGCCCTAGTCGGGGCTCGAACACTGAAGCTTTCTTT,TRBJ1-1,.,TRBV7-9,once
CASSPGTSLYGYTF,TGTGCCAGCAGCCCCGGGACATCTCTCTATGGCTACACCTTC,TRBJ1-2,.,TRBV7-6,.
CASSPMGGQGQRETQYF,TGTGCCAGCAGCCCGATGGGGGGGCAGGGGCAACGGGAGACCCAGTACTTC,TRBJ2-5,.,TRBV5-5,.
CASSPYVAGGDGYTF,TGTGCCAGCAGCCCGTACGTCGCGGGGGGCGATGGCTACACCTTC,TRBJ1-2,.,TRBV3-1/TRBV3-2,once
CASSHSGSGYTF,TGTGCCAGCAGCCACTCAGGGTCTGGCTACACCTTC,TRBJ1-2,.,TRBV7-8,.
CASSTSRGQGEKLFF,TGTGCCAGCAGCACATCGAGGGGACAGGGGGAAAAACTGTTTTTT,TRBJ1-4,TRBD1,TRBV5-4,.
CASSSPRDREAFF,TGTGCCAGTAGTTCACCCCGGGACAGGGAAGCTTTCTTT,TRBJ1-1,TRBD1,TRBV19,once
CASSRRGRAYNEQFF,TGTGCCAGCAGTAGGAGGGGTCGAGCCTACAATGAGCAGTTCTTC,TRBJ2-1,.,TRBV6-5,.
CASSLVTGSYNSPLHF,TGTGCCAGCAGTCTCGTCACAGGGTCCTATAATTCACCCCTCCACTTT,TRBJ1-6,.,TRBV28,.
CASSVGLGQNTEAFF,TGTGCCAGCAGTGTAGGCTTGGGGCAGAACACTGAAGCTTTCTTT,TRBJ1-1,.,TRBV2,.
CASRLQLRGDEAFF,TGTGCCAGCAGACTCCAATTGAGGGGGGATGAAGCTTTCTTT,TRBJ1-1,.,TRBV7-2,once
CASSAGDINYEQYF,TGTGCCAGTAGTGCCGGGGACATAAACTACGAGCAGTACTTC,TRBJ2-7,.,TRBV19,.
CASSESSGGPGEQYF,TGTGCCAGCAGTGAATCCAGCGGGGGCCCTGGGGAGCAGTACTTC,TRBJ2-7,TRBD2,TRBV6-4,few
CASGVTSGPNSPLHF,TGTGCCAGCGGGGTTACCTCTGGCCCTAATTCACCCCTCCACTTT,TRBJ1-6,.,TRBV25-1,.
CASSGGASRGGSPLHF,TGTGCCAGCAGCGGAGGGGCTTCGAGGGGAGGTTCACCCCTCCACTTT,TRBJ1-6,.,TRBV9,.
CASSLLPGGYEQYF,TGTGCCAGCAGCTTACTGCCAGGCGGCTACGAGCAGTACTTC,TRBJ2-7,.,TRBV7-9,.
CASSEAGWGQRGEKLFF,TGTGCCAGCAGTGAAGCCGGGTGGGGGCAACGGGGTGAAAAACTGTTTTTT,TRBJ1-4,.,TRBV6-1,.
CASSFGDTQYF,TGTGCCAGCAGTTTTGGGGATACGCAGTATTTT,TRBJ2-3,.,TRBV6-6,.
CASSLDTGTQPQHF,TGCGCCAGCAGCTTGGATACGGGCACTCAGCCCCAGCATTTT,TRBJ1-5,.,TRBV5-1,.
CASSLTGGGDYEQYF,TGTGCCAGCAGCTTAACAGGGGGCGGCGACTACGAGCAGTACTTC,TRBJ2-7,TRBD1,TRBV7-9,few
CASSMFLGEGAKNIQYF,TGTGCCAGTAGTATGTTCTTGGGTGAGGGGGCCAAAAACATTCAGTACTTC,TRBJ2-4,.,TRBV19,.
CASSLPGSRSTYEQYF,TGTGCCAGCAGCTTGCCCGGCTCTCGCTCAACCTACGAGCAGTACTTC,TRBJ2-7,.,TRBV5-6,.
CAWSVGGPGQPQHF,TGTGCCTGGTCGGTCGGGGGGCCAGGACAGCCCCAGCATTTT,TRBJ1-5,.,TRBV30,.
CASSLGWGREQYF,TGTGCCAGCAGCTTAGGGTGGGGACGTGAGCAGTACTTC,TRBJ2-7,.,TRBV11-1,once
CASSFGDYEQYF,TGTGCCAGCAGTTTCGGAGACTACGAGCAGTACTTC,TRBJ2-7,.,TRBV12-3/TRBV12-4,.
CASSQYRFTGGEAFF,TGTGCCAGCAGCCAGTACAGGTTCACAGGGGGCGAAGCTTTCTTT,TRBJ1-1,TRBD1,TRBV14,once
CASSSQGYTYEQYF,TGTGCCAGCAGCAGTCAGGGTTATACCTACGAGCAGTACTTC,TRBJ2-7,.,TRBV7-8,.
CASSPPGYSQPQHF,TGTGCCAGCAGTCCCCCGGGGTATAGTCAGCCCCAGCATTTT,TRBJ1-5,.,TRBV7-8,once
CASSPQGPSEAFF,TGTGCCAGCAGTCCACAGGGTCCGTCTGAAGCTTTCTTT,TRBJ1-1,.,TRBV12-3/TRBV12-4,.
CASSSFPAGNVHGYTF,TGTGCCAGTTCCTCCTTCCCCGCCGGGAACGTACATGGCTACACCTTC,TRBJ1-2,.,TRBV11-2,.
CAIPRGTEPVVNYGYTF,TGTGCCATTCCTCGCGGGACCGAGCCCGTTGTGAACTATGGCTACACCTTC,TRBJ1-2,.,TRBV19,once
CASSLGVNPEAFF,TGTGCCAGCAGCTTAGGGGTAAATCCTGAAGCTTTCTTT,TRBJ1-1,.,TRBV13,.
CASRGDRRGTEAFF,TGTGCCAGCAGGGGGGACAGGAGGGGAACTGAAGCTTTCTTT,TRBJ1-1,TRBD1,TRBV28,.